The 10 T cell receptor beta chains in this list originate from one sample, sequenced in a study of blood T cell repertoires in COVID-19. Assay: immunoSEQ multiplex PCR; the TCRdb copy retains only in-frame clones and omits some. Of 400,000 to 450,000 clones listed, around 87% were seen once; the top ten hold about 1.1%. Material: PBMCs or T cells enriched from blood (not recorded which). Receptors were obtained from a man younger than 45 who had recovered from COVID-19.

In this sample, this clone turned up once. The rearrangement joins TRBV20-1 to TRBJ1-3, with unresolved D. The CDR3 consists of 11 residues. Trimming took 4 bases from V and 4 from J, leaving 5 bases between them. CDR1 DFQATT and CDR2 SNEGSKA come from the germline V gene (reference sequence). CDR3 DNA: TGCAGTGCTATGAGGGGAAACACCATATATTTT. Protein product: CSAMRGNTIYF.

J is TRBJ1-4 and V is TRBV7-6; 8 bases match TRBD1. Germline-derived CDR1 and CDR2 are SGHVS and FNYEAQ. The V gene end was trimmed by 6 bases and the J gene end by 8 bases; junction bases not matched to a gene: 8. This CDR3 is built from 14 residues. The DNA for the CDR3 is TGTGCCAGCAGTCAGCAGGGGGCGGGAGAAAAACTGTTTTTT. This translates into CASSQQGAGEKLFF.

The chain links TRBV5-6 to TRBJ1-2; 10 bases match TRBD1. Germline V CDR1 and CDR2: SGHDT, YYEEEE. The CDR3 length is 13 residues. Unmatched junction bases numbered 3, after V lost 4 bases and J lost 6 bases. The DNA of the CDR3 is TGTGCCAGCAGCATGGGACAGGGGAATGGCTACACCTTC. Protein sequence: CASSMGQGNGYTF.

This clone has a single count. The chain recombines TRBV12-5 with TRBJ1-4; 7 bases agree with TRBD1. V lost 6 bases to trimming and J lost 0 bases; unmatched junction nucleotides: 1. The length of the CDR3 is 14 residues. The germline gives CDR1 LGHNT, CDR2 FRNRAP. CDR3 sequence (DNA): TGTGCTAGTGGGGGGACAGCAACTAATGAAAAACTGTTTTTT. Translating it yields CASGGTATNEKLFF.

The chain joins TRBV27 to TRBJ2-5; 12 bases agree with TRBD2. CDR3 size: 17 residues. V lost 5 bases to trimming and J lost 3 bases; unmatched junction nucleotides: 10. CDR1 and CDR2 (germline): MNHEY, SMNVEV (reference sequence). The CDR3 reads CASSPRTSGEGEETQYF. CDR3 sequence (DNA): TGTGCCAGCAGTCCCCGGACTAGCGGGGAGGGGGAAGAGACCCAGTACTTC.

The chain employs TRBV7-8 and TRBJ1-2; perhaps TRBD1 as D (5 bases). Trimming took 2 bases from V and 8 from J, leaving 15 bases between them. The germline V gene encodes CDR1 SGHVS and CDR2 FQNEAQ. The CDR3 contains 14 residues. The CDR3 loop reads CASSLRARGDGYTF. The CDR3 DNA reads TGTGCCAGCAGCTTACGGGCTCGGGGGGACGGCTACACCTTC.

The chain recombines TRBV10-3 with TRBJ2-2, with D possibly being TRBD1 (6 bases). CDR3 length equals 15 residues. CDR1 and CDR2 (germline): ENHRY, SYGVKD. V was cut by 3 bases and J by 3 bases, with 11 bases left in between. The CDR3 loop is CAISDTGLHTGELFF. The CDR3 DNA follows: TGTGCCATCAGTGATACAGGGCTTCACACCGGGGAGCTGTTTTTT.

The rearrangement joins TRBV30 to TRBJ2-3; maybe TRBD1 (6 bases). Germline CDR1 GTSNPN, CDR2 SVGIG (reference sequence). This CDR3 is built from 13 residues. V dropped 0 bases and J dropped 4 bases, with 8 bases sitting between them. CDR3 in amino acids: CAWSVQGADTQYF. The DNA for the CDR3 is TGTGCCTGGAGTGTACAGGGCGCAGATACGCAGTATTTT. The whole variable domain, remainder taken from reference TRBV30 and TRBJ2-3, is SQTIHQWPATLVQPVGSPLSLECTVEGTSNPNLYWYRQAAGRGLQLLFYSVGIGQISSEVPQNLSASRPQDRQFILSSKKLLLSDSGFYLCAWSVQGADTQYFGPGTRLTVL.

On this clone itself: Other DNA sequences in this specimen translate into the identical CDR3. DNA for the CDR3: TGTGCCAGCAGCCTGGGAGGGAATGAGCAGTTCTTC. Translating gives CASSLGGNEQFF. V gene TRBV5-6 combines with J gene TRBJ2-1; 7 bases fit TRBD2. From germline, CDR1 is SGHDT and CDR2 YYEEEE. This CDR3 comprises 12 residues. The V segment lost 4 bases and the J segment 7 bases; nucleotides outside the gene matches: 2.

The chain recombines TRBV18 with TRBJ1-2; 7 nucleotides line up with TRBD1. The CDR3 spans 16 residues. CDR1 and CDR2 from the germline V gene are KGHSH and LQKENI. Unmatched junction bases numbered 7, after V lost 2 bases and J lost 1 base. The CDR3 region has the DNA TGTGCCAGCTCACCATTCCCGGGACAGCATAACTATGGCTACACCTTC. Its translation: CASSPFPGQHNYGYTF.